The 16 T cell receptor beta chains below all came from one sample that was sequenced in a study of beta chain features in type 1 diabetes. Expressed TCRB transcripts were sequenced because the entire RNA isolate underwent reverse transcription. TCRdb's copy holds only in-frame clones and misses some; the assay was immunoSEQ multiplex PCR. The sample carries about 410,000 clones, roughly 13% recorded once. The sample was naive CD4+ T cells from blood. The receptors shown here come from a man between 25 and 39 years old in good health.

V usage is TRBV7-2 and J usage is TRBJ2-3, with TRBD2 identical over 15 bases. Germline-derived CDR1 and CDR2 are SGHTA and FQGNSA. The CDR3 spans 15 residues. Trimming removed 5 bases from V and 6 bases from J; junction bases left unmatched: 3. The DNA for the CDR3 is TGTGCCAGCAGCCGCGGACTAGCGGGGGGGGATACGCAGTATTTT. This sequence encodes CASSRGLAGGDTQYF.

This clone was seen a few times. The chain recombines TRBV29-1 with TRBJ1-1; TRBD1 might be the D (5 bases). Trimming removed 7 bases at V and 4 bases at J, with 16 bases between. CDR1 SQVTM and CDR2 ANQGSEA come from the germline V gene. This CDR3 has 13 residues. CDR3 DNA: TGCAGCGCGGACTGGGGGAGACGCACTGAAGCTTTCTTT. Protein product: CSADWGRRTEAFF.

This clone was seen a few times. This rearrangement joins TRBV7-2 to TRBJ2-5, with unresolved D. Germline CDR1 SGHTA, CDR2 FQGNSA. The V end lost 3 bases, the J end lost 7 bases, and 12 bases lay between the germline ends. This CDR3 has 13 amino acids. The CDR3 sequence is CASSLTAEVTQYF. The CDR3 DNA reads as TGTGCCAGCAGCTTGACTGCAGAGGTGACCCAGTACTTC.

This chain connects TRBV10-3 to TRBJ2-7; possibly TRBD1 or TRBD2 for D (7 bases each). With 8 bases removed from V and 3 bases from J, the gap between germline ends came to 17 bases. In germline, CDR1 is ENHRY, CDR2 SYGVKD. The CDR3 covers 14 residues. The CDR3 DNA reads as TGTGCCATCGGGGAGGGACAGTATGGCTACGAGCAGTACTTC. Translation gives CAIGEGQYGYEQYF.

The chain has TRBV7-2 and TRBJ1-1; D may be TRBD1 (5 bases). CDR1 is SGHTA and CDR2 is FQGNSA in the germline V gene. V shed 1 base and J shed 4 bases, with 22 bases lying between them. CDR3 length: 18 residues. DNA for the CDR3: TGTGCCAGCAGCTTAGAGGGGCCGCGGACTCCGGCGAGCACTGAAGCTTTCTTT. Protein sequence: CASSLEGPRTPASTEAFF. The variable domain in full, completed from reference TRBV7-2 and TRBJ1-1, reads GAGVSQSPSNKVTEKGKDVELRCDPISGHTALYWYRQSLGQGLEFLIYFQGNSAPDKSGLPSDRFSAERTGGSVSTLTIQRTQQEDSAVYLCASSLEGPRTPASTEAFFGQGTRLTVV.

V gene TRBV30 combines with J gene TRBJ1-3; D is possibly TRBD1 (5 bases). Germline V gene lookup returns CDR1 GTSNPN and CDR2 SVGIG (reference sequence). CDR3 length: 13 residues. Trimming took off 0 bases at V and 2 bases at J, with 5 bases between the two ends. This chain's CDR3 is CAWSVRAGNTIYF. CDR3 nucleotides: TGTGCCTGGAGTGTCAGGGCTGGAAACACCATATATTTT.

The J gene is TRBJ1-6, the V gene TRBV27, with a possible D match to TRBD1 (5 bases). The CDR3 is 15 amino acids. In germline, CDR1 is MNHEY, CDR2 SMNVEV (reference sequence). V was clipped by 7 bases and J by 5 bases, with 15 bases between them. This CDR3 is CASKGVGTDNSPLHF. As DNA, the CDR3 is TGTGCCAGCAAGGGAGTAGGGACCGATAATTCACCCCTCCACTTT.

Turning to this clone: This CDR3 is also generated by other DNA sequences in the sample. The chain joins TRBV28 to TRBJ2-5, with D unresolved. The CDR3 is 13 amino acids. V was shortened by 3 bases and J by 4 bases, with 9 bases between the two germline ends. Germline V CDR1 and CDR2: MDHEN, SYDVKM. The DNA for the CDR3 is TGTGCCAGCAGTTTGGGTAGAGTAGAGACCCAGTACTTC. This encodes CASSLGRVETQYF.

This chain uses TRBV7-3 with TRBJ2-3, with TRBD2 matching over 8 bases. Trimming took 2 bases from V and 2 from J; bases not matched to a gene: 3. The CDR3 covers 15 residues. Germline V gives CDR1 SGHTA, CDR2 FQGTGA. The CDR3, as DNA: TGTGCCAGCAGCTTAGGGACTAGAAACACAGATACGCAGTATTTT. It encodes CASSLGTRNTDTQYF.

On this clone itself: Other DNA sequences from this sample encode an identical CDR3 as well. The chain links TRBV7-2 to TRBJ2-5; the D is unclear. Germline loops: CDR1 SGHTA, CDR2 FQGNSA. CDR3 length equals 13 residues. V was shortened by 1 base and J by 4 bases, with 7 bases between the two germline ends. The CDR3 is CASSLVGLETQYF. CDR3 DNA sequence: TGTGCCAGCAGCTTAGTGGGTCTAGAGACCCAGTACTTC.

This chain uses TRBV30 with TRBJ1-5, with unresolved D. V was clipped by 6 bases and J by 2 bases, with 17 bases between them. The germline CDR1 and CDR2 sequences are GTSNPN and SVGIG (reference sequence). CDR3 length: 15 amino acids. CDR3 amino acids: CACETGPGGNQPQHF. The DNA of the CDR3 is TGTGCCTGCGAGACCGGGCCGGGAGGCAATCAGCCCCAGCATTTT.

This clone occurred a few times. This chain joins TRBV7-2 and TRBJ2-5; 7 nucleotides match TRBD2. The V segment lost 5 bases and the J segment 2 bases; nucleotides outside the gene matches: 8. This CDR3 has 15 residues. Looked up from germline, CDR1 is SGHTA and CDR2 is FQGNSA. CDR3 loop: CASSLLAELQETQYF. CDR3 nucleotide sequence: TGTGCCAGCAGCCTTCTAGCGGAGTTACAAGAGACCCAGTACTTC.

This clone has a handful of counts. The chain recombines TRBV6-1 with TRBJ1-5; D is ambiguous. Looked up from germline, CDR1 is MNHNS and CDR2 is SASEGT. The CDR3 has 12 residues. The V gene lost 4 bases and the J gene lost 2 bases, with 3 bases spanning the gap. The CDR3 region has the DNA TGTGCCAGCAGTGGGGGCAATCAGCCCCAGCATTTT. Translating it yields CASSGGNQPQHF.

On this clone: Relative to the germline gene, one junction end is altered; a read error may explain this. Other DNA sequences of this sample code for an identical CDR3. The chain is built from TRBV5-1 and TRBJ2-5; D is ambiguous. The CDR3 is made up of 11 amino acids. CDR1 and CDR2 from the germline V gene are SGHRS and YFSETQ. As DNA, the CDR3 is TGTGCCAGCAGCTTGTCCGAGACCCAGTACTTC. Protein product: CASSLSETQYF.

This chain joins TRBV5-1 and TRBJ2-3; either TRBD1 or TRBD2 may fit D (5 bases each). V gave up 4 bases and J gave up 6 bases, with 21 bases separating them. CDR3 length: 16 residues. Looked up from germline, CDR1 is SGHRS and CDR2 is YFSETQ. This chain's CDR3 is CASSPQPGLPSDTQYF. CDR3 DNA sequence: TGCGCCAGCAGCCCCCAGCCGGGGCTCCCGTCCGATACGCAGTATTTT.

The rearrangement joins TRBV6-1 to TRBJ2-7; TRBD1 or TRBD2 may be the D gene (6 bases each). The V gene lost 2 bases and the J gene lost 5 bases, with 7 bases spanning the gap. CDR3 length equals 12 residues. CDR1 and CDR2 (germline): MNHNS, SASEGT. CDR3 loop: CASSERGDEQYF. For the CDR3, the DNA is TGTGCCAGCAGTGAAAGGGGGGACGAGCAGTACTTC.